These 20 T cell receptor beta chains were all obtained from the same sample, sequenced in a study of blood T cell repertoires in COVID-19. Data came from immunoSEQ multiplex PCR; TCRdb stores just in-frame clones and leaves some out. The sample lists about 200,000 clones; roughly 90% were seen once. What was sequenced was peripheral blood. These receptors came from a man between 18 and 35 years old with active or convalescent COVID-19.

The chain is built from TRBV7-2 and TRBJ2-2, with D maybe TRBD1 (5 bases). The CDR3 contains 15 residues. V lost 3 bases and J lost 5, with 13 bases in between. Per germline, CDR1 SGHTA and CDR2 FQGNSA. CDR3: CASSLPGSNTGELFF. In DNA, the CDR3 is TGTGCCAGCAGCTTGCCAGGGTCAAATACCGGGGAGCTGTTTTTT. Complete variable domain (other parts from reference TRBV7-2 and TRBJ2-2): GAGVSQSPSNKVTEKGKDVELRCDPISGHTALYWYRQSLGQGLEFLIYFQGNSAPDKSGLPSDRFSAERTGGSVSTLTIQRTQQEDSAVYLCASSLPGSNTGELFFGEGSRLTVL.

The CDR3, as DNA: TGTGCCAGCAGCCTCCGGTTCCCCTCCTCTGGGGCCAACGTCCTGACTTTC. It encodes CASSLRFPSSGANVLTF. V is TRBV11-2 and J is TRBJ2-6, with D unresolved. The CDR3 totals 17 residues. Germline CDR1 and CDR2: SGHAT and FQNNGV. V was cut by 5 bases and J by 0 bases, with 14 bases left in between.

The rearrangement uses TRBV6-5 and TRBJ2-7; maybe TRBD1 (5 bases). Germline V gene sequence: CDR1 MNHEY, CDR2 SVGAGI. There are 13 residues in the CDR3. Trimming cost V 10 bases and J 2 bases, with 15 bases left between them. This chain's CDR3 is CAIESGLTYEQYF. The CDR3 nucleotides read TGTGCCATCGAATCAGGGTTGACCTACGAGCAGTACTTC.

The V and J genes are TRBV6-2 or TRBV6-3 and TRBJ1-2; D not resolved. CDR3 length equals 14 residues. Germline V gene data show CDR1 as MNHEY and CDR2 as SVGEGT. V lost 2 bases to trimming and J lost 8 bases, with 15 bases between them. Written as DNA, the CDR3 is TGTGCCAGCAGTTACGCTGGCGGCAGAAAAGGCTACACCTTC. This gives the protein CASSYAGGRKGYTF.

CDR3 in amino acids: CASSVGDRGRTTEAFF. CDR3 sequence (DNA): TGTGCCAGCAGCGTAGGGGACAGGGGAAGGACGACTGAAGCTTTCTTT. The chain uses TRBV9 and TRBJ1-1; 10 bases align to TRBD1. With 0 bases clipped from V and 5 bases from J, the junction kept 7 bases outside the gene matches. The CDR3 consists of 16 residues. In germline, CDR1 is SGDLS, CDR2 YYNGEE.

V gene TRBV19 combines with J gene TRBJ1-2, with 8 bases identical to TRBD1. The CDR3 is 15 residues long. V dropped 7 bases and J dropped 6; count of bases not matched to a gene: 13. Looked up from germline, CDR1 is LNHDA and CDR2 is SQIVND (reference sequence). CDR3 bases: TGTGCCAGTAAGACCGGGGACAGGATATCCCATGGCTACACCTTC. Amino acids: CASKTGDRISHGYTF.

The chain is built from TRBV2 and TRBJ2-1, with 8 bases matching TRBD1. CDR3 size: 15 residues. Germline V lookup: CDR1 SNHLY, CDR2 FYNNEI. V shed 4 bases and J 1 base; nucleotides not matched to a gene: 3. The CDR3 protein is CASSADRGSYNEQFF. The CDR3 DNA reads TGTGCCAGCAGTGCCGACAGGGGTTCCTACAATGAGCAGTTCTTC. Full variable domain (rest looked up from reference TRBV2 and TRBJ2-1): EPEVTQTPSHQVTQMGQEVILRCVPISNHLYFYWYRQILGQKVEFLVSFYNNEISEKSEIFDDQFSVERPDGSNFTLKIRSTKLEDSAMYFCASSADRGSYNEQFFGPGTRLTVL.

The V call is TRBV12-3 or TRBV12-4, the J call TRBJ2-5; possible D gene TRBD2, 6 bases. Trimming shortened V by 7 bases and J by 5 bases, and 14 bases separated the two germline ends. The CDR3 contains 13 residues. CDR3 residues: CASMRAGSETQYF. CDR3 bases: TGTGCCAGCATGCGGGCGGGGTCTGAGACCCAGTACTTC.

The CDR3 spells CASSFGDSHNEQFF. CDR3 coding DNA: TGCGCCAGCAGCTTTGGGGACAGCCACAATGAGCAGTTCTTC. The rearrangement uses TRBV5-1 and TRBJ2-1, with 7 bases fitting TRBD1. The CDR3 is 14 residues long. CDR1 and CDR2 (germline): SGHRS, YFSETQ. V lost 2 bases to trimming and J lost 5 bases; unmatched junction nucleotides: 4.

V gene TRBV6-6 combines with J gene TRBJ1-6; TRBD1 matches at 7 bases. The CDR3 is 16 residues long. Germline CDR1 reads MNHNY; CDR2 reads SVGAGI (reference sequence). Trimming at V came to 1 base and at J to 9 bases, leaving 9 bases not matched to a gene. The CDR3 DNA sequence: TGTGCCAGCAGTTACTTTCCGACAGGGAGGACTTCACCCCTCCACTTT. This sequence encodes CASSYFPTGRTSPLHF.

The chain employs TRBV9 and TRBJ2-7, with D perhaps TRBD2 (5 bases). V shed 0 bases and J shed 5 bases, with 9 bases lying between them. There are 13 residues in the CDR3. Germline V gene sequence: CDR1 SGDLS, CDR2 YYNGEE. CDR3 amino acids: CASSVAGWDEQYF. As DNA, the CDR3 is TGTGCCAGCAGCGTAGCGGGATGGGACGAGCAGTACTTC.

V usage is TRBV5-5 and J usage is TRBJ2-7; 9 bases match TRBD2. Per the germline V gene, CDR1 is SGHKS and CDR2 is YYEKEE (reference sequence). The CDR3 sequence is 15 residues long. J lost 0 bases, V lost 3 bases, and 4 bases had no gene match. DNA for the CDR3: TGTGCCAGCAGCTCCGCGGGGGGGAGCTCCTACGAGCAGTACTTC. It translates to CASSSAGGSSYEQYF.

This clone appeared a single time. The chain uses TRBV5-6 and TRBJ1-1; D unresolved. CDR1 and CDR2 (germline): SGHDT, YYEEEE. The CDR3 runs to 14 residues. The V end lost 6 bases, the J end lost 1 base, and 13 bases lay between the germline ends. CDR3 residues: CASTYGSGNTEAFF. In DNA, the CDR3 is TGTGCCAGCACCTACGGGTCGGGGAACACTGAAGCTTTCTTT.

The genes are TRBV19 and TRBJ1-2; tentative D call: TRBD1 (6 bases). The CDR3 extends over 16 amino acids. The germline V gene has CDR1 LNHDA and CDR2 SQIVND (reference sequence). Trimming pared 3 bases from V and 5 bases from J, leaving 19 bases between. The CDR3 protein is CASSIDVAPRGYGYTF. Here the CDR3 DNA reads TGTGCCAGTAGTATCGACGTTGCCCCCAGGGGATATGGCTACACCTTC. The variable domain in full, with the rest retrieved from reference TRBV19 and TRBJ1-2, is DGGITQSPKYLFRKEGQNVTLSCEQNLNHDAMYWYRQDPGQGLRLIYYSQIVNDFQKGDIAEGYSVSREKKESFPLTVTSAQKNPTAFYLCASSIDVAPRGYGYTFGSGTRLTVV.

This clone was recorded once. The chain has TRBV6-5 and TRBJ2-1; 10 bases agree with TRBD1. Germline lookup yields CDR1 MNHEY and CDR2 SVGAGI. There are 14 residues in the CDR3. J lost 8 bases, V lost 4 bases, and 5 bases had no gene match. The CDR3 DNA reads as TGTGCCAGCAGTTTATGGGGACAGGGGCATGAGCAGTTCTTC. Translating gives CASSLWGQGHEQFF.

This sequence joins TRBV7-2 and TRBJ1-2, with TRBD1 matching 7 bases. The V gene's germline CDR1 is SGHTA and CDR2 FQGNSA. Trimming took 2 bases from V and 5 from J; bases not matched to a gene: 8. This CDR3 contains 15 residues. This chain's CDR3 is CASSLSGQGGYGYTF. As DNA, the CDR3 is TGTGCCAGCAGCTTATCTGGGCAGGGGGGTTATGGCTACACCTTC.

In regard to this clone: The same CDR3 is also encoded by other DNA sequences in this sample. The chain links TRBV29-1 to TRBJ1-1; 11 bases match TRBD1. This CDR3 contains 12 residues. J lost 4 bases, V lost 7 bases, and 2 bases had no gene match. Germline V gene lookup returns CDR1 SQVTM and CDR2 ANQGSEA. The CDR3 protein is CSAGTGGTEAFF. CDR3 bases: TGCAGCGCCGGGACAGGGGGCACTGAAGCTTTCTTT.

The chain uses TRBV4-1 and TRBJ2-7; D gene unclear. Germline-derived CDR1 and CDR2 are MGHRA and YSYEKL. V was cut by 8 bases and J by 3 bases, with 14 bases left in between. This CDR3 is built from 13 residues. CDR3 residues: CASRVHKNYEQYF. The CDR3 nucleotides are TGCGCCAGCCGGGTACACAAAAACTACGAGCAGTACTTC.

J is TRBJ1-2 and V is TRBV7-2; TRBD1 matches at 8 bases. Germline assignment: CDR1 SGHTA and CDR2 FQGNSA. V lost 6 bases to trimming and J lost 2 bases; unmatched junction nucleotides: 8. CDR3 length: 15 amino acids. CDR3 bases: TGTGCCAGCAGTCGAACGGGACAGGAAAACTATGGCTACACCTTC. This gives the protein CASSRTGQENYGYTF.

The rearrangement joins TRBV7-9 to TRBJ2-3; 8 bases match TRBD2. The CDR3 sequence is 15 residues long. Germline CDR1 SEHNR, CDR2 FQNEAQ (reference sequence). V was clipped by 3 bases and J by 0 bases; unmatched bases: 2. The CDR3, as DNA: TGTGCCAGCAGCTTTTCTAGCGGGAGCACAGATACGCAGTATTTT. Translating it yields CASSFSSGSTDTQYF.